This note documents a single T cell receptor beta chain sequence. The data were obtained in a study of blood T cell repertoires in COVID-19. Study background: PBMCs, B-cell-depleted T cells, or T cells were the source of the cDNA or gDNA that made up the material.

Generated by immunoSEQ multiplex PCR, the TCRdb table keeps only in-frame clones and is missing some. The sample carries roughly 100,000 clones, about 64% recorded once. After removal of 4 bases from V and 4 bases from J, the junction contained 6 bases not matched to a gene. The CDR3 is 14 residues long. CDR1 and CDR2 from the germline V gene are KGHSH and LQKENI. Source material: peripheral blood. The chain joins TRBV18 to TRBJ1-1; 7 nucleotides agree with TRBD1. The sequence was collected from a human donor with acute or convalescent COVID-19. The donor label of this sample is uncertain. DNA for the CDR3: TGTGCCAGCTCACGATTAAACAGGGGCACTGAAGCTTTCTTT. Protein sequence: CASSRLNRGTEAFF.